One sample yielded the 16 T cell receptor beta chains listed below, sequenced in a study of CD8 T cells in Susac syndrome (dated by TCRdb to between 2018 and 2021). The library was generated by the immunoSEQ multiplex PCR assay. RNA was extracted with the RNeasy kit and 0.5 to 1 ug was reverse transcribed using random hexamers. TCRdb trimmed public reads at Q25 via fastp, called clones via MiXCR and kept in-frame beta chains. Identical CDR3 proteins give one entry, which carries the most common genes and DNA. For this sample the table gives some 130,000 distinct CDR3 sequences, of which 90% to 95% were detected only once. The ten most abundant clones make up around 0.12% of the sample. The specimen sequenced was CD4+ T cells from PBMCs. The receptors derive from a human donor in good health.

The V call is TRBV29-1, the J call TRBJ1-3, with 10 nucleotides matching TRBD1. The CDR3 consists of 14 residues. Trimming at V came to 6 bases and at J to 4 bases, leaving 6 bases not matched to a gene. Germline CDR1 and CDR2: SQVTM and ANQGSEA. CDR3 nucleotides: TGCAGCGTCGAGACAGGGGGCAAAGGAAACACCATATATTTT. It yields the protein CSVETGGKGNTIYF.

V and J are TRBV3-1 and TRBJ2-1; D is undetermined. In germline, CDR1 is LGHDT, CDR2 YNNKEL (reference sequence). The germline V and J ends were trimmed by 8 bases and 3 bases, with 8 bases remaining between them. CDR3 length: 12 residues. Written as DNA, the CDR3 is TGTGCCAGCTTAGGATTCTACAATGAGCAGTTCTTC. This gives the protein CASLGFYNEQFF.

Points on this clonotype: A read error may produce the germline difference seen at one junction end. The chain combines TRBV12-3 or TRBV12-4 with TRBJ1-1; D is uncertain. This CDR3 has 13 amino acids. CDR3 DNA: TGTGCCAGCGGTTTGACGGGGAACACTGAAGCTTTCTTT. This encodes CASGLTGNTEAFF.

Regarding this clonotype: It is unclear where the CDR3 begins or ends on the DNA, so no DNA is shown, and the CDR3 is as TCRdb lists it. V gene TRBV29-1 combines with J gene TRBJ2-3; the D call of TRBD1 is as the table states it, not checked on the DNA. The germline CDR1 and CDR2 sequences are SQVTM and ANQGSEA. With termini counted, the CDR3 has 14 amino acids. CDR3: CSVGVGTTADTLYF.

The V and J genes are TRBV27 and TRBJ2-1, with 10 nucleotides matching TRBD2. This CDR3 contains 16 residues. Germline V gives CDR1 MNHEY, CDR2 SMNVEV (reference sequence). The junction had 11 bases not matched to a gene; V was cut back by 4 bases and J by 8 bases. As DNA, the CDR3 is TGTGCCAGCAGTTCTACCGGGACTAGCGTATGGGATGAGCAGTTCTTC. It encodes CASSSTGTSVWDEQFF.

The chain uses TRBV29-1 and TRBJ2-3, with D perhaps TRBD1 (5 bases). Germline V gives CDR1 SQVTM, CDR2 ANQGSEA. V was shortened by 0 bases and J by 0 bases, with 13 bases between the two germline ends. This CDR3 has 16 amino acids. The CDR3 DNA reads TGCAGCGTTGAAGACCAGGCAGGGCCTAGCACAGATACGCAGTATTTT. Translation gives CSVEDQAGPSTDTQYF.

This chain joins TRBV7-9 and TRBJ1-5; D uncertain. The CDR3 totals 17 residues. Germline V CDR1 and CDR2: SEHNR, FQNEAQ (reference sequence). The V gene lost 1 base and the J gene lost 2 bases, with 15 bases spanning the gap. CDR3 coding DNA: TGTGCCAGCAGCTTAGTTTTGGGGTCTGGGGGCAATCAGCCCCAGCATTTT. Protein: CASSLVLGSGGNQPQHF. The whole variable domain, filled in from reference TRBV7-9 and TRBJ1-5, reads DTGVSQNPRHKITKRGQNVTFRCDPISEHNRLYWYRQTLGQGPEFLTYFQNEAQLEKSRLLSDRFSAERPKGSFSTLEIQRTEQGDSAMYLCASSLVLGSGGNQPQHFGDGTRLSIL.

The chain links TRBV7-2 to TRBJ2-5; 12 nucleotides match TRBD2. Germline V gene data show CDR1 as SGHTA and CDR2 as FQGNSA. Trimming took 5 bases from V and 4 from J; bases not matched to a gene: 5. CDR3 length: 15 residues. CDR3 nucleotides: TGTGCCAGCAGCCCGACTAGCGGGAGTATAGAGACCCAGTACTTC. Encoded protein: CASSPTSGSIETQYF.

CDR3 sequence (DNA): TGCGCCAGCTTTATGAACGGGGGGGGAAATGGCTACACCTTC. Translated, it gives CASFMNGGGNGYTF. V is TRBV23-1 and J is TRBJ1-2, with D perhaps matching TRBD1 (5 bases). TRBV23-1 qualifies as an ORF whose function is uncertain. Deletions cut 8 bases from V and 6 bases from J, with 19 bases between. The CDR3 runs to 14 residues.

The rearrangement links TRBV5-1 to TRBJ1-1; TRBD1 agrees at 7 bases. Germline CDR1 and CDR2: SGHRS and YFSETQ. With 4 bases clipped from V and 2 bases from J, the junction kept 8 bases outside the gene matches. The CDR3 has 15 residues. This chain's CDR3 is CASSGGQLVNTEAFF. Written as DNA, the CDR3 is TGCGCCAGCAGCGGGGGACAGCTTGTAAACACTGAAGCTTTCTTT.

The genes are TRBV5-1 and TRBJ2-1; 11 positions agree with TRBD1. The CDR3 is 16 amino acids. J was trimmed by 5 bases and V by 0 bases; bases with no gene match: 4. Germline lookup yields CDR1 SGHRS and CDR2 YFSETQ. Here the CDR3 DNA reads TGCGCCAGCAGCTTGGCAGGGACAGGGGGTGACAATGAGCAGTTCTTC. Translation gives CASSLAGTGGDNEQFF.

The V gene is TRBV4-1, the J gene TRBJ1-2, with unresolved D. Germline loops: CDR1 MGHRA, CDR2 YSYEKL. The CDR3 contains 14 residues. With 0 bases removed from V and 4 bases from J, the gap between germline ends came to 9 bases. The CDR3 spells CASSQDRAAYGYTF. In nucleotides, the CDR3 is TGCGCCAGCAGCCAAGATCGGGCAGCCTATGGCTACACCTTC.

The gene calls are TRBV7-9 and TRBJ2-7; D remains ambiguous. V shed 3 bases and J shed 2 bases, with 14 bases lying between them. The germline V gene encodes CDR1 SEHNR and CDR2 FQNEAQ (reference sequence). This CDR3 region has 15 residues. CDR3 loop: CASSLDIGRAYEQYF. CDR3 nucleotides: TGTGCCAGCAGCTTGGATATAGGGCGCGCCTACGAGCAGTACTTC.

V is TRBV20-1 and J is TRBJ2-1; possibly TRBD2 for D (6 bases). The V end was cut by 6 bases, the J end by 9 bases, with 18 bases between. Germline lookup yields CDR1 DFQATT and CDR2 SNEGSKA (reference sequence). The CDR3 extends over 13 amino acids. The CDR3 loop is CSAKTRWVIEQFF. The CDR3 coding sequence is TGCAGTGCAAAGACTAGGTGGGTGATTGAGCAGTTCTTC.

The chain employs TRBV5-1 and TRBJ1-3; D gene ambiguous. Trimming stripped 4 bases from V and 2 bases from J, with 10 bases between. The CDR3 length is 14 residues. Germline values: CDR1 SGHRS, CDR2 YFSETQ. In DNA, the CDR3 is TGCGCCAGCAGCATCGACGGAGCTGGAAACACCATATATTTT. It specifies CASSIDGAGNTIYF. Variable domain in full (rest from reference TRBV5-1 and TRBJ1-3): KAGVTQTPRYLIKTRGQQVTLSCSPISGHRSVSWYQQTPGQGLQFLFEYFSETQRNKGNFPGRFSGRQFSNSRSEMNVSTLELGDSALYLCASSIDGAGNTIYFGEGSWLTVV.

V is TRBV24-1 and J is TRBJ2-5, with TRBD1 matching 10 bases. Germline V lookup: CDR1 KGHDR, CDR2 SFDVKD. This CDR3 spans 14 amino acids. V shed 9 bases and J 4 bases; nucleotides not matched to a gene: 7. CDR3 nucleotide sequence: TGTGCCACCCGGGGGACAGGGGATACAGAGACCCAGTACTTC. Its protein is CATRGTGDTETQYF.